These 2 T cell receptor beta chains were all obtained from the same sample, sequenced in a study of response to subunit inactivated influenza vaccine. TCRdb analysed the RT-PCR reads with MiXCR anew, one entry per CDR3 protein. The sample consists of about 540,000 distinct CDR3 sequences, around a quarter of them appearing once. These data were also reused for a study on T cells expressing NK-cell markers. That source adds: As the method of synthesis, 5'RACE template switching with UMIs yielded TCR beta cDNA.

The sample consisted of CD4+ T cells sorted from PBMCs, taken roughly 12 days after vaccination. These receptors came from a man aged 50-60 years who received an inactivated influenza vaccine.

This clonotype has only a few counts. The chain recombines TRBV14 with TRBJ2-7, with D possibly TRBD2 on 7 matching bases. This CDR3 has 20 residues. V lost 1 base to trimming and J lost 2 bases, with 27 bases between them. Germline CDR1 SGHDN, CDR2 FVKESK. The CDR3 reads CASSQAHVMLWRGPTYEQYF. CDR3 sequence (DNA): TGTGCCAGCAGCCAAGCCCACGTCATGCTTTGGCGGGGGCCCACCTACGAGCAGTACTTC.

The chain has TRBV7-9 and TRBJ2-3, with D perhaps TRBD2 (5 bases). V was shortened by 5 bases and J by 4 bases, with 10 bases between the two germline ends. CDR1 is SEHNR, CDR2 FQNEAQ, per germline (reference sequence). The CDR3 contains 13 residues. CDR3 in DNA: TGTGCCAGCAGCGTGGGGAGTGCAGATACGCAGTATTTT. Encoded protein: CASSVGSADTQYF.